The entry below gives a single T cell receptor (beta chain) sequence along with its context. The table came from immunoSEQ multiplex PCR; TCRdb's copy has only in-frame clones and leaves some out. The table lists about 79,000 clones, 90% to 95% of them singletons. This entry is derived from a study of OX40 agonist ivuxolimab in advanced cancers. Study-level background: Patients received intravenous ivuxolimab every 2 weeks at 0.01 to 10 mg/kg. Previous treatment with anti-PD-1, anti-PD-L1 or anti-CTLA-4 therapy was allowed; roughly 40% had received some.

Germline V lookup: CDR1 LNHDA, CDR2 SQIVND (reference sequence). The CDR3 covers 17 residues. The V gene lost 7 bases and the J gene lost 8 bases, with 26 bases spanning the gap. If patients had autoimmune disease history or systemic immunosuppression, they were excluded. Here the sequenced sample was CD4+ or CD8+ T cells sorted from blood, taken in a trial of the OX40 agonist ivuxolimab. The chain employs TRBV19 and TRBJ1-4; D unclear. The clonotype comes from an adult with an advanced solid tumor such as melanoma, head and neck, liver or kidney cancer. The CDR3 DNA is TGTGCCAGTAACCCCATGGGGTCCATGAGGTTTGGCGAAAAACTGTTTTTT. Translation: CASNPMGSMRFGEKLFF.